One and the same sample provided the 3 T cell receptor beta chains below, sequenced in a study of blood T cell repertoires in COVID-19 (dated by TCRdb to the early 2020s). Libraries were made using the immunoSEQ multiplex PCR assay. TCRdb limited this immuneACCESS table to in-frame rearrangements with V and J called. A share of clones is missing; checked studies link under half to unresolved V genes, and the rest is unexplained. For this sample the table gives approximately 250,000 clones, of which more than 75% were detected only once. The ten largest clones represent about 8.6% of the sample. The sample comprised peripheral blood. The receptors stem from a man between 35 and 55 years old with active or convalescent COVID-19.

The gene calls are TRBV7-9 and TRBJ2-1; 9 bases are a match to TRBD1. The CDR3 length is 15 residues. V lost 1 base and J lost 4; bases outside the gene matches: 2. CDR1 SEHNR and CDR2 FQNEAQ come from the germline V gene (reference sequence). CDR3 in amino acids: CASSLDRGRYNEQFF. The CDR3 DNA follows: TGTGCCAGCAGCTTAGACAGGGGGCGATACAATGAGCAGTTCTTC.

This chain connects TRBV14 to TRBJ2-1, with D possibly being TRBD2 (7 bases). The CDR3 runs to 18 residues. V gave up 0 bases and J gave up 4 bases, with 19 bases separating them. Germline-derived CDR1 and CDR2 are SGHDN and FVKESK. In DNA form, the CDR3 reads TGTGCCAGCAGCCAAGAAAGAGGGGGGGACTGGAGATACAATGAGCAGTTCTTC. It is translated as CASSQERGGDWRYNEQFF.

The V and J genes are TRBV6-6 and TRBJ1-6; D is possibly TRBD1 (5 bases). Trimming took 8 bases from V and 11 from J, leaving 25 bases between them. Germline loops: CDR1 MNHNY, CDR2 SVGAGI (reference sequence). This CDR3 region has 16 residues. This CDR3 is CASSVPGQGGRAPLHF. Written as DNA, the CDR3 is TGTGCCAGCTCGGTACCGGGCCAGGGTGGAAGGGCACCCCTCCACTTT.